These T cell receptor beta chains were read from a single sample in a study of cytomegalovirus exposure and HLA in healthy donors. Method: immunoSEQ multiplex PCR; TCRdb's copy keeps in-frame clones and lacks some. The sample records more than 85,000 clones, 55% to 75% being singletons. The sequencing input was PBMCs. The source is a woman in her 70s in good health and CMV-seropositive. Each CDR3 is given with its conserved first and last residue. The D gene is left open where the match is weak. Rows may omit the clone size; those that give it use once, few, many or a size class.

>TRBV7-2|TRBD2|NA|TRBJ2-7
CASSLKSSGGARDF
TGTGCCAGCAGCTTAAAATCCAGCGGGGGGGCCAGGGACTTC
>TRBV7-9|NA|NA|TRBJ1-4
CASSPQGGGEKLFF
TGTGCCAGCAGCCCGCAGGGTGGCGGTGAAAAACTGTTTTTT
>TRBV11-1|NA|few|TRBJ2-7
CASSLRGLYEQYF
TGTGCCAGCAGCTTAAGGGGACTGTACGAGCAGTACTTC
>TRBV19|TRBD1|NA|TRBJ1-2
CASSAGQGASYTF
TGTGCCAGTAGTGCGGGACAGGGGGCTAGCTACACCTTC
>TRBV7-2|NA|few|TRBJ1-5
CASSLTTRQPQHF
TGTGCCAGCAGCTTAACGACCAGGCAGCCCCAGCATTTT
>TRBV5-4|TRBD1|few|TRBJ1-2
CASRGGQGDYGYTF
TGTGCCAGCAGAGGGGGACAGGGCGACTATGGCTACACCTTC
>TRBV18|TRBD1|NA|TRBJ1-1
CASSPGTDNTEAFF
TGTGCCAGCTCACCTGGGACAGATAACACTGAAGCTTTCTTT
>TRBV7-9|NA|NA|TRBJ1-1
CASSLLGGSEAFF
TGTGCCAGCAGCTTACTCGGCGGTTCTGAAGCTTTCTTT
>TRBV9|NA|NA|TRBJ2-7
CASSAELYGPRGEQYF
TGTGCCAGCAGCGCTGAACTTTATGGGCCGCGGGGCGAGCAGTACTTC
>TRBV5-5|NA|NA|TRBJ2-1
CASNPGVGSYNEQFF
TGTGCCAGCAACCCAGGGGTTGGGTCCTACAATGAGCAGTTCTTC
>TRBV10-1|NA|NA|TRBJ1-6
CASSESRAGDSPLHF
TGCGCCAGCAGTGAGTCGAGGGCAGGGGATTCACCCCTCCACTTT
>TRBV19|TRBD2|NA|TRBJ2-2
CATSGAGELFF
TGTGCCACTAGCGGGGCCGGGGAGCTGTTTTTT
>TRBV14|TRBD2|NA|TRBJ2-3
CASSLRRGLGTDTQYF
TGTGCCAGCAGCCTCAGACGGGGACTAGGGACAGATACGCAGTATTTT
>TRBV5-1|NA|few|TRBJ2-3
CASSLAGDTQYF
TGCGCCAGCAGCTTGGCAGGGGATACGCAGTATTTT
>TRBV19|TRBD2|NA|TRBJ2-7
CASSPRGSGGYEQYF
TGTGCCAGTAGTCCGCGGGGTAGCGGGGGTTACGAGCAGTACTTC
>TRBV7-6|NA|few|TRBJ1-1
CASGSGGLNTEAFF
TGTGCCAGCGGGAGCGGCGGACTGAACACTGAAGCTTTCTTT
>TRBV11-3|TRBD2|NA|TRBJ2-1
CASSSTLAGADEQFF
TGTGCCAGCAGCTCCACTCTAGCGGGGGCGGATGAGCAGTTCTTC
>TRBV7-2|NA|NA|TRBJ1-6
CASSLTVGQKNSPLHF
TGTGCCAGCAGCCTCACCGTAGGACAGAAAAATTCACCCCTCCACTTT
>TRBV30|NA|NA|TRBJ1-3
CAWSLQDSSGNTIYF
TGTGCCTGGAGTCTTCAGGACTCCTCTGGAAACACCATATATTTT
>TRBV6-1|NA|NA|TRBJ1-5
CASSGALSAQHF
TGTGCCAGCAGTGGGGCCCTTTCGGCCCAGCATTTT
>TRBV10-3|TRBD2|NA|TRBJ2-5
CAISEPAGLAGGGTQYF
TGTGCCATCAGTGAGCCGGCTGGACTAGCGGGTGGGGGGACCCAGTACTTC
>TRBV5-6|TRBD1|NA|TRBJ1-1
CASSLVGGPGMDTEAFF
TGTGCCAGCAGCTTGGTAGGGGGCCCGGGGATGGACACTGAAGCTTTCTTT
>TRBV20-1|NA|NA|TRBJ2-3
CSAIPRDTQYF
TGCAGTGCCATTCCCAGGGATACGCAGTATTTT
>TRBV7-8|TRBD2|NA|TRBJ2-1
CASSSGLAGGRWEQFF
TGTGCCAGCAGCTCCGGACTAGCGGGGGGCCGGTGGGAGCAGTTCTTC
>TRBV4-3|NA|few|TRBJ2-1
CASSQWDSNNEQFF
TGCGCCAGCAGCCAATGGGACTCAAACAATGAGCAGTTCTTC
>TRBV5-4|NA|once|TRBJ1-1
CASSLDTNEAFF
TGTGCCAGCAGCCTCGACACCAATGAAGCTTTCTTT
>TRBV28|TRBD1|NA|TRBJ1-1
CASSSRQGLTEAFF
TGTGCCAGCAGTTCGAGACAGGGCCTCACTGAAGCTTTCTTT
>TRBV6-1|NA|NA|TRBJ2-2
CASLSGDNTGELFF
TGTGCCAGCTTATCGGGAGATAACACCGGGGAGCTGTTTTTT
>TRBV7-9|NA|few|TRBJ2-2
CASSFRVGPTGELFF
TGTGCCAGCAGCTTTCGGGTTGGTCCCACCGGGGAGCTGTTTTTT
>TRBV7-2|TRBD1|NA|TRBJ2-7
CASSGGQGIIYEQYF
TGTGCCAGCAGCGGAGGACAGGGTATTATTTACGAGCAGTACTTC
>TRBV2|NA|NA|TRBJ1-1
CASGSEWDTEAFF
TGTGCCAGCGGAAGCGAGTGGGACACTGAAGCTTTCTTT
>TRBV7-8|NA|NA|TRBJ2-7
CASSLGLASSYEQYF
TGTGCCAGCAGCTTAGGACTCGCGTCCTCCTACGAGCAGTACTTC
>TRBV27|TRBD1|NA|TRBJ1-5
CASSLQGTVNQPQHF
TGTGCCAGCAGTCTGCAGGGGACAGTCAATCAGCCCCAGCATTTT
>TRBV5-4|NA|NA|TRBJ1-5
CASVGDNNQPQHF
TGTGCCAGCGTAGGGGATAATAATCAGCCCCAGCATTTT
>TRBV14|TRBD1|once|TRBJ2-2
CASSQTRTGAGELFF
TGTGCCAGCAGCCAAACTAGGACAGGGGCCGGGGAGCTGTTTTTT
>TRBV5-4|TRBD1|NA|TRBJ1-3
CASSLQGARGNTIYF
TGTGCCAGCAGCTTACAGGGGGCGCGGGGAAACACCATATATTTT
>TRBV7-6|TRBD2|few|TRBJ2-3
CASSSRGLVRDTQYF
TGTGCCAGCAGCTCCCGAGGACTAGTCAGAGATACGCAGTATTTT
>TRBV28|TRBD1|NA|TRBJ1-1
CASRSPDRGMLWTEAFF
TGTGCCAGCAGGTCACCCGACAGGGGGATGTTATGGACTGAAGCTTTCTTT
>TRBV6-6|TRBD2|NA|TRBJ2-3
CASSAGGPRDTQYF
TGTGCCAGCAGTGCGGGGGGGCCAAGAGATACGCAGTATTTT
>TRBV4-1|TRBD1|NA|TRBJ1-4
CASSQDSGTGFEKLFF
TGCGCCAGCAGCCAAGATTCCGGGACAGGTTTTGAAAAACTGTTTTTT
>TRBV6-5|NA|NA|TRBJ2-4
CASRSGGTKNIQYF
TGTGCCAGCAGATCAGGTGGAACCAAAAACATTCAGTACTTC
>TRBV4-1|NA|NA|TRBJ2-7
CASSQELATYEQYF
TGCGCCAGCAGCCAAGAGCTAGCGACCTACGAGCAGTACTTC
>TRBV2|NA|NA|TRBJ2-5
CASSEELEGTQYF
TGTGCCAGCAGTGAAGAGCTCGAGGGGACCCAGTACTTC
>TRBV6-1|NA|NA|TRBJ1-4
CASSVGHGNEKLFF
TGTGCCAGCAGTGTGGGACACGGTAATGAAAAACTGTTTTTT
>TRBV23-1|NA|NA|TRBJ1-5
CASSHPSPGENQPQHF
TGCGCCAGCAGTCACCCCAGCCCAGGGGAGAATCAGCCCCAGCATTTT
>TRBV6-6|NA|few|TRBJ2-5
CASSYSRYQETQYF
TGTGCCAGCAGTTACTCGAGATATCAAGAGACCCAGTACTTC
>TRBV6-5|NA|NA|TRBJ2-5
CASSYGSEETQYF
TGTGCCAGCAGTTACGGTTCTGAGGAGACCCAGTACTTC
>TRBV27|TRBD1|NA|TRBJ2-7
CASSLTGVGGTYEQYF
TGTGCCAGCAGCCTGACAGGGGTTGGAGGGACCTACGAGCAGTACTTC
>TRBV19|NA|NA|TRBJ1-4
CASSISRTNEKLFF
TGTGCCAGTAGTATATCAAGAACAAATGAAAAACTGTTTTTT
>TRBV7-8|NA|NA|TRBJ1-1
CASSPESSRGAVTTEAFF
TGTGCCAGCAGCCCAGAGAGTAGTAGGGGCGCGGTTACCACTGAAGCTTTCTTT
>TRBV2|TRBD1|few|TRBJ2-3
CASSDFGTGTLTDTQYF
TGTGCCAGCAGTGATTTTGGGACAGGGACTCTCACAGATACGCAGTATTTT
>TRBV2|NA|few|TRBJ2-7
CASSEPGYYEQYF
TGTGCCAGCAGTGAACCGGGTTACTACGAGCAGTACTTC
>TRBV7-8|NA|NA|TRBJ1-1
CASSLEARTLVNTEAFF
TGTGCCAGCAGCTTAGAAGCTCGGACACTTGTGAACACTGAAGCTTTCTTT
>TRBV18|TRBD1|NA|TRBJ2-5
CASSPRTGLQETQYF
TGTGCCAGCTCACCCCGGACAGGATTACAAGAGACCCAGTACTTC
>TRBV18|NA|NA|TRBJ1-5
CASSPADSLPQHF
TGTGCCAGCTCACCCGCGGATTCCCTGCCCCAGCATTTT
>TRBV30|TRBD1|NA|TRBJ1-1
CAWRGQGANTEAFF
TGTGCCTGGAGGGGACAGGGGGCCAACACTGAAGCTTTCTTT
>TRBV7-2|TRBD1|few|TRBJ1-6
CASSLSGASGGNSPLHF
TGTGCCAGCAGCTTATCAGGGGCCTCAGGGGGCAATTCACCCCTCCACTTT
>TRBV30|NA|NA|TRBJ1-2
CAWSAGDYGYTF
TGTGCCTGGAGTGCGGGAGACTATGGCTACACCTTC
>TRBV11-1|NA|NA|TRBJ2-1
CASSSRGSSYNEQFF
TGTGCCAGCAGCAGTCGGGGAAGCTCCTACAATGAGCAGTTCTTC
>TRBV21-1|NA|NA|TRBJ2-3
CASSKRSEALADSDTQYF
TGTGCCAGCAGCAAAAGGTCGGAGGCACTAGCGGATTCAGATACGCAGTATTTT